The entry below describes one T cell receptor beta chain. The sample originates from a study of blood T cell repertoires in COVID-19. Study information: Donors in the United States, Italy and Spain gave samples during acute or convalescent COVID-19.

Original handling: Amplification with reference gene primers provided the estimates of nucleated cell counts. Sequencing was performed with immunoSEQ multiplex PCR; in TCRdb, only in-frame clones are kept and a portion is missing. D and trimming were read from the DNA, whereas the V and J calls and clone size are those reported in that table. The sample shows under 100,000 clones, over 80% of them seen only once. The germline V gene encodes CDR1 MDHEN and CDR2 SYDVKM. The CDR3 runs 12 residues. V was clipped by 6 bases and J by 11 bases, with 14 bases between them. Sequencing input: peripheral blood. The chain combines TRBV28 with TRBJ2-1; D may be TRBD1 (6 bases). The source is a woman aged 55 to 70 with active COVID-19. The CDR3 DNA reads TGTGCCAGCAGCACTAAACAGGGAAAGCAGTTCTTC. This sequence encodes CASSTKQGKQFF.